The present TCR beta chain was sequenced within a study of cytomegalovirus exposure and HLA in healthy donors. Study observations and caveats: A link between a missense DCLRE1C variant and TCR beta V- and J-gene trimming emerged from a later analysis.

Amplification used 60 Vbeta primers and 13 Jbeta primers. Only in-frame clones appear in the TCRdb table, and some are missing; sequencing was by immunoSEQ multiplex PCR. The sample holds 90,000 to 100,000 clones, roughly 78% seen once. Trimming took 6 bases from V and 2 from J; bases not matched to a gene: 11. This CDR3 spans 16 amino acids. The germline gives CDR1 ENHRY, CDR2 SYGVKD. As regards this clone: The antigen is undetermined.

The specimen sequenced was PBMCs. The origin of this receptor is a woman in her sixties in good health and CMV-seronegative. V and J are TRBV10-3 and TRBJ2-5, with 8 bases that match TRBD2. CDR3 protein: CAISGEWREDQETQYF. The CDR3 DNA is TGTGCCATCAGCGGGGAATGGCGGGAGGATCAAGAGACCCAGTACTTC.